This TCR beta chain derives from a study of T cell responses to AZD1222 COVID-19 vaccine. This clone was seen just once. Only in-frame clones appear in the TCRdb table, and some are missing; sequencing was by immunoSEQ multiplex PCR. The sample lists roughly 150,000 clones, 88% occurring once. The V gene's germline CDR1 is SGHVS and CDR2 FQNEAQ. The CDR3 length is 13 residues. V lost 1 base to trimming and J lost 3 bases, with 7 bases between them. Sequenced here: peripheral blood, sampled after recovery from COVID-19. V is TRBV7-8 and J is TRBJ2-7; no reliable D call. This clonotype originated in an adult who had recovered from COVID-19. The CDR3 reads CASSLGWNYEQYF. CDR3 sequence (DNA): TGTGCCAGCAGCTTAGGGTGGAACTACGAGCAGTACTTC.